Listed here are 28 T cell receptor beta chains from one sample, sequenced in a study of cytomegalovirus exposure and HLA in healthy donors. Researchers ran the PCR with 60 Vbeta and 13 Jbeta primers. The protocol was immunoSEQ multiplex PCR, while the TCRdb copy is restricted to in-frame clones and leaves out a portion. This table holds about 160,000 clones, approximately 77% found once. Sequencing used PBMCs. All receptors derive from a female donor in good health and CMV-seronegative.

CDR3 sequence (DNA): TGCGCCAGCAGCCAAGGGTCAGTAAGAACTGAAGCTTTCTTT. Translation gives CASSQGSVRTEAFF. The chain joins TRBV4-3 to TRBJ1-1; D is unresolved. Trimming left V 1 base short and J 5 bases short, with 11 bases between. This CDR3 is 14 amino acids long. Germline loops: CDR1 LGHNA, CDR2 YSLEER.

This clone appeared once. The rearrangement joins TRBV4-1 to TRBJ2-7; weak D call: TRBD2 (5 bases). In germline, CDR1 is MGHRA, CDR2 YSYEKL. V dropped 3 bases and J dropped 5 bases, with 17 bases sitting between them. The CDR3 runs 15 residues. The CDR3: CASSHEPLAGDEQYF. The CDR3, as DNA: TGCGCCAGCAGCCACGAACCCCTAGCCGGGGACGAGCAGTACTTC.

This clone has just a few counts. The chain combines TRBV25-1 with TRBJ2-1; 11 nucleotides agree with TRBD2. CDR1 is MGHDK and CDR2 is SYGVNS in the germline V gene. The CDR3 is 15 amino acids. V lost 4 bases, J lost 8 bases, and 7 bases stayed unmatched. CDR3: CASSVGLAGGHEQFF. In DNA form, the CDR3 reads TGTGCCAGCAGTGTCGGCCTAGCGGGAGGCCATGAGCAGTTCTTC.

In regard to this clone: In the same sample, other DNA sequences code for this CDR3. The chain joins TRBV6-6 to TRBJ2-1; D is possibly TRBD1 (5 bases). V lost 4 bases to trimming and J lost 6 bases, with 7 bases between them. This CDR3 is built from 12 residues. Germline V CDR1 and CDR2: MNHNY, SVGAGI (reference sequence). The CDR3 nucleotides read TGTGCCAGCAGTTCTCAGGGCAATGAGCAGTTCTTC. As protein: CASSSQGNEQFF.

The V and J genes are TRBV2 and TRBJ1-1; no clear D gene. Trimming pared 3 bases from V and 14 bases from J, leaving 22 bases between. This CDR3 contains 14 residues. The germline gives CDR1 SNHLY, CDR2 FYNNEI. CDR3 residues: CASSEGRGPGFVFF. DNA of the CDR3: TGTGCCAGCAGTGAGGGCCGCGGACCGGGGTTTGTGTTCTTT.

The chain couples TRBV5-1 to TRBJ2-3; 9 nucleotides line up with TRBD2. V lost 0 bases, J lost 2 bases, and 4 bases stayed unmatched. CDR1 is SGHRS, CDR2 YFSETQ, per germline. This CDR3 is 16 amino acids long. For the CDR3, the DNA is TGCGCCAGCAGCTTGGTAGTAGCGGGAGTCACAGATACGCAGTATTTT. It is translated as CASSLVVAGVTDTQYF. Using reference TRBV5-1 and TRBJ2-3 for the parts outside the CDR3, the full variable domain is KAGVTQTPRYLIKTRGQQVTLSCSPISGHRSVSWYQQTPGQGLQFLFEYFSETQRNKGNFPGRFSGRQFSNSRSEMNVSTLELGDSALYLCASSLVVAGVTDTQYFGPGTRLTVL.

The gene calls are TRBV18 and TRBJ2-7; 9 bases agree with TRBD1. J gave up 7 bases and V 2 bases, and 6 bases lay outside the gene matches. This CDR3 region has 14 residues. Germline assignment: CDR1 KGHSH and CDR2 LQKENI. This CDR3 is CASSPTGQGKEQYF. In DNA form, the CDR3 reads TGTGCCAGCTCACCAACGGGACAGGGTAAAGAGCAGTACTTC. Supplemented by reference TRBV18 and TRBJ2-7, the full variable domain reads NAGVMQNPRHLVRRRGQEARLRCSPMKGHSHVYWYRQLPEEGLKFMVYLQKENIIDESGMPKERFSAEFPKEGPSILRIQQVVRGDSAAYFCASSPTGQGKEQYFGPGTRLTVT.

This clone appeared once. One junction end disagrees with the germline gene, perhaps due to a read error. The V and J genes are TRBV7-3 and TRBJ2-5; perhaps TRBD2 as D (7 bases). CDR1 and CDR2 from the germline V gene are SGHTA and FQGTGA. The CDR3 has 14 amino acids. CDR3 bases: TGTGCCAGCAGCTTGGGGGGGCGAAGGGAGATCCAGTACTTC. Its translation is CASSLGGRREIQYF. Complete variable domain (other parts from reference TRBV7-3 and TRBJ2-5): GAGVSQTPSNKVTEKGKYVELRCDPISGHTALYWYRQSLGQGPEFLIYFQGTGAADDSGLPNDRFFAVRPEGSVSTLKIQRTERGDSAVYLCASSLGGRREIQYFGPGTRLLVL.

This clone was counted once. V and J are TRBV6-5 and TRBJ1-1, with TRBD1 matching over 10 bases. The CDR3 sequence is 15 residues long. J was trimmed by 4 bases and V by 6 bases; bases with no gene match: 8. Germline-derived CDR1 and CDR2 are MNHEY and SVGAGI. Written as DNA, the CDR3 is TGTGCCAGCAGCCCCGACAGGGGGCAGGGCACTGAAGCTTTCTTT. It is translated as CASSPDRGQGTEAFF.

The chain joins TRBV7-2 to TRBJ2-3, with 10 bases aligning to TRBD2. CDR3 length: 16 amino acids. Germline V gene lookup returns CDR1 SGHTA and CDR2 FQGNSA. Losses at the gene ends were 5 bases for V and 4 bases for J; bases not matched to a gene: 9. The DNA of the CDR3 is TGTGCCAGCAGCGGAGGGACTAGCGAGTCCCCAGATACGCAGTATTTT. The encoded protein is CASSGGTSESPDTQYF.

The V call is TRBV6-5, the J call TRBJ1-2; TRBD1 is a possible D gene (6 bases). From germline, CDR1 is MNHEY and CDR2 SVGAGI. The CDR3 extends over 11 amino acids. Trimming shortened V by 4 bases and J by 6 bases, and 6 bases separated the two germline ends. The CDR3 reads CASSWTDGYTF. CDR3 bases: TGTGCCAGCAGTTGGACAGATGGCTACACCTTC.

This clone was counted at least ten times. The genes are TRBV27 and TRBJ1-3; 7 bases align to TRBD1. This CDR3 comprises 14 residues. Losses at the gene ends were 0 bases for V and 4 bases for J; bases not matched to a gene: 0. Germline V gene lookup returns CDR1 MNHEY and CDR2 SMNVEV (reference sequence). CDR3 protein: CASSLSGQGNTIYF. In DNA form, the CDR3 reads TGTGCCAGCAGTTTATCGGGACAGGGAAACACCATATATTTT.

The genes are TRBV28 and TRBJ2-5; 11 positions agree with TRBD2. V trimming: 5 bases; J trimming: 1 base; junction bases outside the gene matches: 9. The CDR3 length is 17 residues. CDR1 and CDR2 from the germline V gene are MDHEN and SYDVKM. In DNA, the CDR3 is TGTGCCAGCAGTCACCTAGCGGGGGGAGGGGCCCAAGAGACCCAGTACTTC. Translation: CASSHLAGGGAQETQYF.

The chain uses TRBV7-2 and TRBJ2-3; unclear D gene. CDR3 length equals 11 residues. Trimming stripped 3 bases from V and 6 bases from J, with 4 bases between. The germline V gene encodes CDR1 SGHTA and CDR2 FQGNSA. Here the CDR3 DNA reads TGTGCCAGCAGCTTCTTGGATACGCAGTATTTT. It specifies CASSFLDTQYF.

The chain employs TRBV10-2 and TRBJ2-1; D possibly corresponds to TRBD1 (6 bases). CDR1 WSHSY and CDR2 SAAADI come from the germline V gene. Trimming took off 4 bases at V and 10 bases at J, with 8 bases between the two ends. The CDR3 length is 11 residues. CDR3: CASSVGGEQFF. CDR3 DNA: TGCGCCAGCAGTGTAGGGGGAGAGCAGTTCTTC.

This chain connects TRBV9 to TRBJ2-5; D possibly corresponds to TRBD2 (5 bases). The germline gives CDR1 SGDLS, CDR2 YYNGEE. Trimming removed 4 bases at V and 3 bases at J, with 10 bases between. The CDR3 spans 13 residues. The CDR3 reads CASSPNGEETQYF. As DNA, the CDR3 is TGTGCCAGCAGCCCGAACGGGGAAGAGACCCAGTACTTC. Using reference TRBV9 and TRBJ2-5 for the parts outside the CDR3, the full variable domain is DSGVTQTPKHLITATGQRVTLRCSPRSGDLSVYWYQQSLDQGLQFLIQYYNGEERAKGNILERFSAQQFPDLHSELNLSSLELGDSALYFCASSPNGEETQYFGPGTRLLVL.

This sequence joins TRBV5-1 and TRBJ2-3; 10 bases align to TRBD2. Germline CDR1 SGHRS, CDR2 YFSETQ. V trimming: 4 bases; J trimming: 4 bases; junction bases outside the gene matches: 6. The CDR3 sequence is 15 residues long. The DNA for the CDR3 is TGCGCCAGCAGCCCCCCTAGCGGGGGAGCAGATACGCAGTATTTT. Translating it yields CASSPPSGGADTQYF. The full variable domain, completed using reference TRBV5-1 and TRBJ2-3, is KAGVTQTPRYLIKTRGQQVTLSCSPISGHRSVSWYQQTPGQGLQFLFEYFSETQRNKGNFPGRFSGRQFSNSRSEMNVSTLELGDSALYLCASSPPSGGADTQYFGPGTRLTVL.

The V call is TRBV5-4, the J call TRBJ2-3; tentatively, D is TRBD2 (5 bases). CDR1 and CDR2 (germline): SGHNT, YYREEE (reference sequence). This CDR3 spans 17 amino acids. The V and J ends lost 6 bases and 0 bases respectively, with 20 bases between them. CDR3 coding DNA: TGTGCCAGCACCCCCGGAGGATGGGCATCTAGCACAGATACGCAGTATTTT. This encodes CASTPGGWASSTDTQYF.

V usage is TRBV7-9 and J usage is TRBJ2-3; 13 bases are shared with TRBD2. There are 17 residues in the CDR3. Germline values: CDR1 SEHNR, CDR2 FQNEAQ (reference sequence). The trim removed 4 bases at V and 4 bases at J, leaving 8 bases unmatched. DNA for the CDR3: TGTGCCAGCAGCTCTACTAGCGGGGGGGTTGCATCAGATACGCAGTATTTT. Protein: CASSSTSGGVASDTQYF.

This clone has just a few counts. This chain joins TRBV15 and TRBJ2-3, with a tentative D call TRBD2 (6 bases). V dropped 1 base and J dropped 4 bases, with 12 bases sitting between them. The CDR3 has 15 amino acids. Germline CDR1 and CDR2: LNHNV and YYDKDF (reference sequence). The CDR3 loop reads CATSRVAGEADTQYF. The CDR3 DNA reads TGTGCCACCAGCAGAGTAGCTGGGGAGGCAGATACGCAGTATTTT.

The chain recombines TRBV4-1 with TRBJ2-7; 7 bases agree with TRBD1. Per the germline V gene, CDR1 is MGHRA and CDR2 is YSYEKL. J was trimmed by 2 bases and V by 5 bases; bases with no gene match: 9. This CDR3 contains 15 residues. CDR3 sequence: CASSVTGTETYEQYF. CDR3 sequence (DNA): TGCGCCAGCAGCGTTACCGGGACAGAGACCTACGAGCAGTACTTC.

The chain has TRBV6-5 and TRBJ1-1; no clear D. The V and J ends lost 6 bases and 2 bases respectively, with 10 bases between them. Germline V gene sequence: CDR1 MNHEY, CDR2 SVGAGI. This CDR3 is 13 amino acids long. In DNA form, the CDR3 reads TGTGCCAGCAGCTCCACAGTCAACACTGAAGCTTTCTTT. Translated, it gives CASSSTVNTEAFF.

The J gene is TRBJ2-2, the V gene TRBV18; D is undetermined. The CDR3 is 14 residues long. V shed 4 bases and J shed 1 base, with 7 bases lying between them. Germline V gene data show CDR1 as KGHSH and CDR2 as LQKENI. The CDR3 is CASSREKNTGELFF. Written as DNA, the CDR3 is TGTGCCAGCTCACGCGAAAAGAACACCGGGGAGCTGTTTTTT.

The chain uses TRBV4-3 and TRBJ1-6, with a tentative D call TRBD1 (6 bases). This CDR3 has 17 amino acids. Trimming stripped 3 bases from V and 10 bases from J, with 22 bases between. Looked up from germline, CDR1 is LGHNA and CDR2 is YSLEER. CDR3 residues: CASSHPGAGTAGSPLHF. The CDR3 DNA is TGCGCCAGCAGCCACCCAGGGGCCGGGACGGCCGGCTCACCCCTCCACTTT.

J is TRBJ1-1 and V is TRBV5-1, with TRBD1 matching over 10 bases. Germline-derived CDR1 and CDR2 are SGHRS and YFSETQ. Trimming removed 4 bases from V and 5 bases from J; junction bases left unmatched: 5. The CDR3 extends over 14 amino acids. CDR3 DNA: TGCGCCAGCAGCCACGGGACAGGGGCTACTGAAGCTTTCTTT. This codes for CASSHGTGATEAFF.

CDR3 protein: CASNPGGTGFREQYF. The CDR3 DNA sequence: TGTGCCAGCAACCCCGGAGGGACAGGGTTCCGCGAGCAGTACTTC. This chain links TRBV28 with TRBJ2-5; 9 bases agree with TRBD1. The J call may be mistaken, given a closer DNA end match to TRBJ2-7. Germline V gene sequence: CDR1 MDHEN, CDR2 SYDVKM. The CDR3 runs 15 residues.

The rearrangement uses TRBV5-1 and TRBJ1-6; D is unclear. Trimming shortened V by 0 bases and J by 9 bases, and 10 bases separated the two germline ends. Germline V CDR1 and CDR2: SGHRS, YFSETQ. CDR3 length: 14 residues. CDR3 nucleotides: TGCGCCAGCAGCTTGGCCGGACGGGGTTCACCCCTCCACTTT. It specifies CASSLAGRGSPLHF.

The chain has TRBV28 and TRBJ1-5; D uncertain. There are 14 residues in the CDR3. Per the germline V gene, CDR1 is MDHEN and CDR2 is SYDVKM. The V end was cut by 6 bases, the J end by 9 bases, with 18 bases between. This CDR3 reads CASRERWEARPQHF. In DNA, the CDR3 is TGTGCCAGCAGAGAGCGATGGGAGGCCCGGCCCCAGCATTTT.